This entry describes one T cell receptor beta chain. Its antigen is currently not known. Base qualities are not at hand, and no much larger clone is one base apart. The sample belongs to a study of shared clonotypes between healthy human individuals (dated by TCRdb to the early 2020s). Describing the broader study: A few men and a couple of women, aged 18 to 49 years, made up the cohort. For each donor, three plates each were used for CD4 naive and CD4 memory, two plates were used for CD8 naive, and one plate was used for CD8 memory. The study deeply sequenced blood TCR repertoires of several healthy adults to estimate repertoire size and the extent of clonotype sharing between individuals. To increase sequencing depth and limit assay-specific biases, TCR repertoire library preparation and sequencing were carried out by different laboratories using diverse techniques. Per donor, leukapheresis produced somewhere between about 0.85 and 9.5 billion PBMCs. The paper as a whole reports these results and caveats: The genetic and exposure-history diversity represented was limited by the small number of donors. When a handful of donors were compared, the shared fraction of clonotypes was around 5% for naive CD4, over 3% for naive CD8, roughly 2.3% for memory CD4, and 0.35% to 0.4% for memory CD8. Pairwise subsampling led to the expectation that sequencing depth would affect the degree of clonotype sharing among donors. Naive subsets generally had larger estimated clonotype richness than memory subsets did. Even with the large sequencing depth, rarefaction of the sorted-subset datasets indicated that sequencing was incomplete. Sampling was restricted to blood, and TCR repertoires in tissue are likely to differ from TCR repertoires in blood. Clonotypes shared by all four sorted-subset donors showed higher generation probabilities than non-shared clonotypes.

The CDR3 has 11 amino acids, counting the end cysteine and phenylalanine. Solely the CDR3 DNA is kept, with 33 bases framed from the first base. In the germline V gene, CDR1 corresponds to ENHRY and CDR2 to SYGVKD. Deletion took 10 bases off V and 6 bases off J, with a span of 13 bases between the germline ends. Using the deep immunoSEQ assay, TCR CDR3 regions were amplified from genomic DNA by multiplex PCR. Extracted genomic DNA from each cell subset was distributed evenly across all wells of several immunoSEQ 96-well plates, and each plate was treated as a replicate. For sorted subsets, around 200 ng genomic DNA, equal to 30,000 or so T cell genomes, was loaded into each replicate PCR. Purified libraries were quantified with a Qubit 3.0 fluorometer, sized on a Bioanalyzer 2100, and re-quantified with the KAPA Library Quantification kit. Each immunoSEQ 96-well plate was sequenced on its own single-read 150-cycle Illumina NextSeq 550 flow cell. Per the source publication's procedure: Because only junctional sequences without quality scores were contained in the immunoSEQ output, filtering matching that applied to full-length reads could not be performed. To assign V/J genes and CDR3, sequences were annotated against IMGT germline references using PyIR, a Python wrapper for IgBLAST v1.9. Reads were removed for weak V/J assignments (E-value above 1e-6), missing CDR3, stop codons, out-of-frame junctions, or ambiguous translated residues. V3J clonotypes were defined by identical inferred V gene, J gene, and CDR3 amino acid sequence. Percentage overlap between repertoires was calculated by dividing the number of shared unique clonotypes by the size of the smaller repertoire. Three approaches were used to assess repertoire richness: RTK rarefaction, the Chao1 estimator, and Recon v2.1 estimates of unobserved clonotypes. Generation probabilities were computed with OLGA for all TCRbeta clonotypes obtained by the gDNA method from several donors. Entries here come from immuneACCESS through TCRdb and include only in-frame sequences with V and J called. Some clones fail to appear in such tables; in the studies checked, an unresolved V gene covers under half of the shortfall, and the cause of the remainder is unknown. The V and J calls and clone size come from that table; D and trimming were worked out from the DNA. This sample lists a few hundred thousand clones; more than 75% were detected once. The ten most abundant clones make up roughly 17% of the sample.

Healthy HIV-negative adults with no recently reported acute infections or vaccinations were included as donors. Every donor was a Caucasian adult living in Nashville, Tennessee, USA. CD8 memory samples consisted of magnetically selected CD45RO+ cells combined with CCR7-negative CD45RA+ effector memory (TemRA) cells. Blood was collected by leukapheresis, and PBMCs were isolated by Ficoll-Histopaque density gradient centrifugation and then cryopreserved in liquid nitrogen vapor phase. Analytical flow cytometry was used to check the purity and quantity of every magnetically sorted T cell population. From each sorted fraction, genomic DNA was isolated and quantified by UV absorbance on a Nanodrop 2000c.

The material sequenced was memory CD8+ T cells sorted from blood. What the cell subset or site label conveys for this sample: CD45RO+ cells pooled with CCR7-negative TemRA cells. The sequence came from a man between 18 and 29 years old in good health. The V gene is TRBV10-3 and the J gene is TRBJ2-7; confidence is insufficient to name the D gene. The DNA reads TGTGCCACAAGGAAGACTCGCGAGCAGTACTTC. Its product reads: CATRKTREQYF.